The TCR beta chain described here comes from a study of T cell responses to AZD1222 COVID-19 vaccine. Study-wide results and caveats: Only six people who got AZD1222 tested seropositive at baseline.

On this clone itself: The antigen is not known.

TCRdb keeps only in-frame clones here, not all; method: immunoSEQ multiplex PCR. Counted here are under 70,000 clones, 60% to 85% occurring once; the ten biggest clones make up about a quarter. Germline CDR1 and CDR2: SNHLY and FYNNEI. The V end was cut by 6 bases, the J end by 6 bases, with 10 bases between. The CDR3 length is 12 residues. The clonotype was recovered from an adult in good health. This specimen was peripheral blood, taken on day 0 of MenACWY control vaccination. The rearrangement links TRBV2 to TRBJ2-3; no clear D gene. CDR3 loop: CASSPRSDTQYF. The CDR3 bases are TGTGCCAGCAGCCCCCGGTCGGATACGCAGTATTTT.